This T cell receptor (beta chain) was sequenced in a study of blood T cell repertoires in COVID-19 (dated by TCRdb to the early 2020s). Concerning the study at large: The collaborator samples originated in the United States, Italy and Spain and spanned the acute and convalescent phases of COVID-19. The material from the prospective study consisted of cDNA or gDNA derived from T cells, B-cell-depleted T cells, or PBMCs. Deeply sampled blood TCRbeta repertoires from subjects exposed to, actively infected with, or recovered from COVID-19 were included in the dataset. The repertoires were released in a freely available public database intended as a resource for research on the immune response to SARS-CoV-2. Samples came from the ongoing ImmuneRACE study (first 160 participants) plus 1,254 subjects from 6 global collaborators. Sample metadata almost always included a de-identified subject ID, COVID-19 status, age in years and sex. Where available, HLA class I and class II types were taken from metadata supplied by the sample provider and were not determined by assay-based typing.

The immunoSEQ Assay, a bias-controlled multiplex PCR, was used to amplify TCRbeta CDR3 regions from genomic DNA. In the original analysis: The number of nucleated cells in each sample was estimated by amplification of reference gene primers within the assay. To quantify the absolute abundance of each unique TCRbeta CDR3 rearrangement, sequence reads were collapsed and filtered. For each sample, productive Simpson clonality was calculated as the square root of Simpson's diversity index over productive rearrangements. As stored in TCRdb, this immuneACCESS dataset retains in-frame rearrangements with V and J assigned. A fraction of the clones does not appear; measured against another copy, unresolved V genes explain less than half of the discrepancy, and the remainder lacks a known reason. The V and J calls and clone size come from that table; D and trimming were worked out from the DNA. Present in this sample are 300,000 to 450,000 clones, 75% to 90% of which were seen just once. The ten top clones hold roughly 3.4% of the sample.

Whole blood was collected in K2EDTA tubes by collaborating institutions according to the institutions' own protocols. For TCRbeta analysis, collaborator samples were shipped as frozen whole blood, as isolated PBMCs, or as DNA extracted from either sample type. The investigation overall reported the following: The quantity of clinical and demographic metadata differed by source and by participant and was supplied without curation.

About this clone itself: The antigen it binds to is not known. Base qualities are missing; no much larger clone stands one base away.

This clonotype was obtained from a woman between 18 and 29 years old with acute or convalescent COVID-19. The sample consisted of peripheral blood.

Read as DNA, the sequence is TGTGCCAGCAGCCTAGGGCCGGGACAGACCTACGAGCAGTACTTC. Its coded protein is CASSLGPGQTYEQYF. The chain is encoded by TRBV11-2 joined to TRBJ2-7, with 7 bases matching TRBD1. The CDR3 sequence holds 15 residues, the cysteine and phenylalanine included. Only the CDR3 DNA stays, 45 bases, in frame from base 1. Reading the germline V gene gives CDR1 SGHAT and CDR2 FQNNGV. Germline trimming: 5 bases from V, 2 bases from J; junction bases outside gene matches: 9.